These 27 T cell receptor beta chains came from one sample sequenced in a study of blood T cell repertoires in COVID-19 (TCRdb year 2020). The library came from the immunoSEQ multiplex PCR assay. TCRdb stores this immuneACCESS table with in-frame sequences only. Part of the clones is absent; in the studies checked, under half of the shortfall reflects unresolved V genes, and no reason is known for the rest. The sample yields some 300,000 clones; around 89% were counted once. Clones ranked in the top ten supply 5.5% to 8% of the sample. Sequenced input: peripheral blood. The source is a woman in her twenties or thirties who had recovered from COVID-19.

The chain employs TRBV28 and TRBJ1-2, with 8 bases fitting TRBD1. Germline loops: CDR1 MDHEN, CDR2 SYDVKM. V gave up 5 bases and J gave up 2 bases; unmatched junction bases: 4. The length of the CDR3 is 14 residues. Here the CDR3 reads CASSQGAGNYGYTF. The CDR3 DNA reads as TGTGCCAGCAGTCAGGGGGCCGGGAACTATGGCTACACCTTC.

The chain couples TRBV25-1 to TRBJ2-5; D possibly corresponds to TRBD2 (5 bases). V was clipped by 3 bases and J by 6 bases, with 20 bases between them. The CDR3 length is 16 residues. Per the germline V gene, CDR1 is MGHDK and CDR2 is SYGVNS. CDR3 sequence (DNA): TGTGCCAGCAGTGATTCAGTCTTTAGCGTCGTCCAGACCCAGTACTTC. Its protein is CASSDSVFSVVQTQYF.

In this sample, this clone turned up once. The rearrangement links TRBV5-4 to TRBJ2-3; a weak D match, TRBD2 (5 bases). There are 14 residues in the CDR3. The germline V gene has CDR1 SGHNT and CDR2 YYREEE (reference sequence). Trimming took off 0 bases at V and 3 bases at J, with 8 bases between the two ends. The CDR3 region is CASSLESGTDTQYF. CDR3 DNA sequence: TGTGCCAGCAGCTTGGAGTCGGGGACAGATACGCAGTATTTT. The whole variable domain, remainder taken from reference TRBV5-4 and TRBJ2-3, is ETGVTQSPTHLIKTRGQQVTLRCSSQSGHNTVSWYQQALGQGPQFIFQYYREEENGRGNFPPRFSGLQFPNYSSELNVNALELDDSALYLCASSLESGTDTQYFGPGTRLTVL.

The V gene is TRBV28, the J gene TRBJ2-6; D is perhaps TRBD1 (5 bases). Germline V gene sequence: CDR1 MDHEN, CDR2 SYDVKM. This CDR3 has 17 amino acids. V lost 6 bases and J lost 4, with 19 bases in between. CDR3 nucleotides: TGTGCCAGCAGCCCCACAGGATTTGGGTCCGGGGCCAACGTCCTGACTTTC. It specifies CASSPTGFGSGANVLTF.

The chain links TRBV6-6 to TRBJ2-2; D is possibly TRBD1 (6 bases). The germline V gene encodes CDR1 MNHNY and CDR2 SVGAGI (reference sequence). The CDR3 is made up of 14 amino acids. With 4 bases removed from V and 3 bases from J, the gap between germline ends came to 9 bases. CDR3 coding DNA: TGTGCCAGCAGTTCGCAGGGGTACACCGGGGAGCTGTTTTTT. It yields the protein CASSSQGYTGELFF.

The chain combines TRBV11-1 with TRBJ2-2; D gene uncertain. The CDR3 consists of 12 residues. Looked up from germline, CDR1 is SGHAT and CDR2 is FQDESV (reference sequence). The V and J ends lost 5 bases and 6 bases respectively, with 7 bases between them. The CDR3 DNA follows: TGTGCCAGCAGCCACTCGGCCGGGGAGCTGTTTTTT. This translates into CASSHSAGELFF.

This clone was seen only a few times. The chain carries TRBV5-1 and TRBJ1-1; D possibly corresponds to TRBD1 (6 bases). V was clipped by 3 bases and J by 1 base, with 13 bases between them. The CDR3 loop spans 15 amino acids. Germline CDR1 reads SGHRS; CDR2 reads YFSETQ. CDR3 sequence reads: CASSSQGTGNTEAFF. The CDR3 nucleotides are TGCGCCAGCAGCTCTCAGGGGACGGGGAACACTGAAGCTTTCTTT.

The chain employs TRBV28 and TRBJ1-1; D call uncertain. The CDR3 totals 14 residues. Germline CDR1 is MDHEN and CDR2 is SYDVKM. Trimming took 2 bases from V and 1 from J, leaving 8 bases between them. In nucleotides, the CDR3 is TGTGCCAGCAGTTTAGGCCGGAGGAACACTGAAGCTTTCTTT. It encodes CASSLGRRNTEAFF.

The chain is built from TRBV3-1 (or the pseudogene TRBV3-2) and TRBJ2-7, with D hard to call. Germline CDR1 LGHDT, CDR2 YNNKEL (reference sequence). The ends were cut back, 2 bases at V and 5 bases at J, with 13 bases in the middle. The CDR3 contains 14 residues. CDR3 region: CASSQMPNSNEQYF. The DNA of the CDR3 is TGTGCCAGCAGCCAAATGCCCAACAGCAACGAGCAGTACTTC.

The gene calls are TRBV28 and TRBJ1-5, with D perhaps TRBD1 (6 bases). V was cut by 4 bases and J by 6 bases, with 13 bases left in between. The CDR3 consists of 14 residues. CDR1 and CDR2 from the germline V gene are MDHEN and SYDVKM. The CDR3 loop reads CASSWTTGGQPQHF. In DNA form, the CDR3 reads TGTGCCAGCAGTTGGACGACAGGCGGTCAGCCCCAGCATTTT.

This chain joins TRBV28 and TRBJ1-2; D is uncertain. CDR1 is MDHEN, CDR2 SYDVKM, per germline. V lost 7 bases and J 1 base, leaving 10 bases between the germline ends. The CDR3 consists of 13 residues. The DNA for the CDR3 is TGTGCCAGCACGGGCAGCGGTAACTATGGCTACACCTTC. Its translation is CASTGSGNYGYTF.

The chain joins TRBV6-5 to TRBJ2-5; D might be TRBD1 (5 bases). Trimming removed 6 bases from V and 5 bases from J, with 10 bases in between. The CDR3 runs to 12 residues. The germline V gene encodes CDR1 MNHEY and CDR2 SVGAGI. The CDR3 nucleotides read TGTGCCAGCAGGTCATCAGGGGAGACCCAGTACTTC. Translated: CASRSSGETQYF.

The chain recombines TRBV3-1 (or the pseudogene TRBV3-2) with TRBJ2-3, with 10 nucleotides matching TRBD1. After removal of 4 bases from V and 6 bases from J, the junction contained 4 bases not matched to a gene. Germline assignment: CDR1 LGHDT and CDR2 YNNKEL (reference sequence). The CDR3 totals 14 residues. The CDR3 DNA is TGTGCCAGCAGCCGGGACAGGGGATCGGATACGCAGTATTTT. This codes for CASSRDRGSDTQYF.

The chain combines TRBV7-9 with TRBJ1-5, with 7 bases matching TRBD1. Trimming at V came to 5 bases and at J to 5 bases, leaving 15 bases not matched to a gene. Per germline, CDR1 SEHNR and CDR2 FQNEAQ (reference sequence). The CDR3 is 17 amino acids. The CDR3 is CASSRSYDDRAHQPQHF. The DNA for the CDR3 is TGTGCCAGCAGCCGCTCCTATGATGACAGGGCCCATCAGCCCCAGCATTTT.

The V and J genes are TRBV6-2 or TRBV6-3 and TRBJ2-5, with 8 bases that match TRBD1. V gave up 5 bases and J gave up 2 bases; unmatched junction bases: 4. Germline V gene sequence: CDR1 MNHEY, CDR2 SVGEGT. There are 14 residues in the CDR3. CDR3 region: CASSNRQGQETQYF. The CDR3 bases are TGTGCCAGCAGTAACCGACAGGGGCAAGAGACCCAGTACTTC.

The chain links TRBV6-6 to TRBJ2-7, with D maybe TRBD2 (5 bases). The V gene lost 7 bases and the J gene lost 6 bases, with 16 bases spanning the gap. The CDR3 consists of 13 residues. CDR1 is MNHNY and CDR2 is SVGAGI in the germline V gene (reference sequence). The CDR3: CASTRNNGVEQYF. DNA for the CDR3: TGTGCCAGCACCCGAAACAACGGGGTCGAGCAGTACTTC.

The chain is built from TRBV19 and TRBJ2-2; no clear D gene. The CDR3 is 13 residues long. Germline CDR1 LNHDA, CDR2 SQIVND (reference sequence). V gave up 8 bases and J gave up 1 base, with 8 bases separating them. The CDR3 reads CASLSGNTGELFF. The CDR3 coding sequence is TGTGCCAGTCTTTCGGGGAACACCGGGGAGCTGTTTTTT.

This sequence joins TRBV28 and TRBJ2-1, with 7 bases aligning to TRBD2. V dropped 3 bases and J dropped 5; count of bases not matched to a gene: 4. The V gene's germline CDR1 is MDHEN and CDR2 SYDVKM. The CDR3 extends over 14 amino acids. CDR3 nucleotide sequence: TGTGCCAGCAGTTTCGGGCGGGGGAACAATGAGCAGTTCTTC. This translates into CASSFGRGNNEQFF.

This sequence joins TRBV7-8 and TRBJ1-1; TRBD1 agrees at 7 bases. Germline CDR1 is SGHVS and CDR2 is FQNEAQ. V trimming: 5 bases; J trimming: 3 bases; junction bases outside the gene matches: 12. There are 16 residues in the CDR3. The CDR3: CASSPQARGRHTEAFF. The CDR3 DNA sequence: TGTGCCAGCAGCCCACAGGCCAGGGGGAGACACACTGAAGCTTTCTTT.

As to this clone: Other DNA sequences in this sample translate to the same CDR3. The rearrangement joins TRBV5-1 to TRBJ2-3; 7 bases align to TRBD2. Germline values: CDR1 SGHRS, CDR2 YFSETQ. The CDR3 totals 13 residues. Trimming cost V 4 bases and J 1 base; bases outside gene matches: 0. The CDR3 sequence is CASSLAGTDTQYF. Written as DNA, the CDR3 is TGCGCCAGCAGCCTAGCGGGCACAGATACGCAGTATTTT. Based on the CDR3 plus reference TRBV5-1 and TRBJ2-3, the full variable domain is KAGVTQTPRYLIKTRGQQVTLSCSPISGHRSVSWYQQTPGQGLQFLFEYFSETQRNKGNFPGRFSGRQFSNSRSEMNVSTLELGDSALYLCASSLAGTDTQYFGPGTRLTVL.

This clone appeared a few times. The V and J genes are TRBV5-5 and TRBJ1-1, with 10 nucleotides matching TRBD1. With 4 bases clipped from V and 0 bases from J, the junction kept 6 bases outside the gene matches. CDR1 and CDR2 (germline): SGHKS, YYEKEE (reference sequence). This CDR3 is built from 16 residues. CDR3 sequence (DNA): TGTGCCAGCAGCCCCTGGACAGGGGGTATGAACACTGAAGCTTTCTTT. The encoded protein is CASSPWTGGMNTEAFF.

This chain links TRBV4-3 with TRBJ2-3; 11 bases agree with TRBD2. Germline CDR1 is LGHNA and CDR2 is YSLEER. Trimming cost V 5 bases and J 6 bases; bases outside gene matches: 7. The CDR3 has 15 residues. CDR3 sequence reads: CASSSSGGGGDTQYF. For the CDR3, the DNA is TGCGCCAGCAGCAGTAGCGGGGGGGGTGGTGATACGCAGTATTTT.

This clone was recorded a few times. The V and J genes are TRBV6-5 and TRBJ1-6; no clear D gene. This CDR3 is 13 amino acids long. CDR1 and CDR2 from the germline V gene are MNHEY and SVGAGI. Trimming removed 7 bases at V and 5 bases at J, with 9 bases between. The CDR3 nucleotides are TGTGCCAGCATTAACAGTAATAATTCACCCCTCCACTTT. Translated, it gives CASINSNNSPLHF.

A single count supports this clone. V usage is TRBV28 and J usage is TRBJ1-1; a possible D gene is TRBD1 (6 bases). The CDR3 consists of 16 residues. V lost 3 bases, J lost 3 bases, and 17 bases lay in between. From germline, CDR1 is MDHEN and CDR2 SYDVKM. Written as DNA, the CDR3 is TGTGCCAGCAGTTTGGCTGTCGGGGGGGCGGACACTGAAGCTTTCTTT. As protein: CASSLAVGGADTEAFF.

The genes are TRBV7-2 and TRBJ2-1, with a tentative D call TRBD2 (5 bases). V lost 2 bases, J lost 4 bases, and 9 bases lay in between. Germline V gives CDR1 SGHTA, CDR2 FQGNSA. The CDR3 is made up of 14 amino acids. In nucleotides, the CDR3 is TGTGCCAGCAGCTTAATAGCGCAGTACAATGAGCAGTTCTTC. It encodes CASSLIAQYNEQFF. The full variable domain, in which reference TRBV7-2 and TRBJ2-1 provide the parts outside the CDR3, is GAGVSQSPSNKVTEKGKDVELRCDPISGHTALYWYRQSLGQGLEFLIYFQGNSAPDKSGLPSDRFSAERTGGSVSTLTIQRTQQEDSAVYLCASSLIAQYNEQFFGPGTRLTVL.

CDR3 DNA: TGTGCCAGCAGCCAGACTAGCGGGTCGGGCTCCTACGAGCAGTACTTC. Protein sequence: CASSQTSGSGSYEQYF. V usage is TRBV4-2 and J usage is TRBJ2-7; TRBD2 aligns across 10 bases. The CDR3 consists of 16 residues. CDR1 is LGHNA, CDR2 YNFKEQ, per germline. Trimming took 3 bases from V and 0 from J; bases not matched to a gene: 5.

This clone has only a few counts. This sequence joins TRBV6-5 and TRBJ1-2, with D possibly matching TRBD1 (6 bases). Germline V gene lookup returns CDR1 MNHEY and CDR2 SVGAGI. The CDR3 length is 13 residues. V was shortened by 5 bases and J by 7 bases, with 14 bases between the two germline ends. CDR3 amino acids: CASSPTGSSGYTF. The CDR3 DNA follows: TGTGCCAGCAGTCCTACAGGGTCTTCTGGCTACACCTTC.